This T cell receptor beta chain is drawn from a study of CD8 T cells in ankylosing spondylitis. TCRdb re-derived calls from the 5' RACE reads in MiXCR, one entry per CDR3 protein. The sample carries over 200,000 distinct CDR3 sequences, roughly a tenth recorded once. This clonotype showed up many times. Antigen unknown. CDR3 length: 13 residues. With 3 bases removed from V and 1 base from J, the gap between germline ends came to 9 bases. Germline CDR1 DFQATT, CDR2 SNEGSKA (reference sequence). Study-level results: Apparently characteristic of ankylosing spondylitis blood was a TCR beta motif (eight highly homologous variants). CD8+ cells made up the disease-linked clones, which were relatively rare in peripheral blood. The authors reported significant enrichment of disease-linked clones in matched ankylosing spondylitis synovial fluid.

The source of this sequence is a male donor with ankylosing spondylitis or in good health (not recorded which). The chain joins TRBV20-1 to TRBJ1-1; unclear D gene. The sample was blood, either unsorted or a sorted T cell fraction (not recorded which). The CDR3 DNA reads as TGCAGTGCTAGGGTGCGATCGAACACTGAAGCTTTCTTT. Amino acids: CSARVRSNTEAFF.